Reported below is one TCR beta chain. Antigen: not known. The study sequenced cultured CD4+ T cell DNA using the Oncomine TCR Beta short-read assay. Investigators obtained genomic DNA by extraction from cultured CD4+ T cells. TCRdb itself ran the PCR reads through MiXCR, one entry per CDR3 protein. The repertoire has 4,000 to 5,000 distinct CDR3 sequences, around three fifths of them found once; the top ten carry approximately 34%. As for treatment: roughly ten-day PBMC culture with coronavirus spike peptide pools or control peptides (ViraFEST assay). Gathering of the CD4+ T cells, from the unexposed donor, took place before the COVID-19 pandemic (2011-2018). The record originates from a study of vaccination and CD4 T cells after COVID-19. Whole-study results and caveats: From approximately 21 to 40, the median of SARS-CoV-2-reactive clonotypes rose without reaching significance.

The source is a human donor in good health. The sample comprised CD4+ T cells from blood, cultured in vitro.

The chain's CDR3 is CASSLVRGLANQPQHF. The CDR3 coding sequence is TGTGCCAGCAGTTTAGTACGGGGGCTGGCCAATCAGCCCCAGCATTTT. The chain combines TRBV12-3 or TRBV12-4 with TRBJ1-5; possibly TRBD1 for D (6 bases). The CDR3 runs 16 residues. With 1 base removed from V and 3 bases from J, the gap between germline ends came to 13 bases.